The 7 T cell receptor beta chains listed next were all sequenced from one sample in a study of shared clonotypes between healthy human individuals. Using immunoSEQ multiplex PCR, the repertoire was profiled, and TCRdb retains in-frame clones only, with some absent. Among millions of clones listed, 95% were seen once. What was sequenced was naive CD4+ T cells sorted from blood. The subset was: CD45RA+ positively selected. The source is a man younger than 35 in good health.

The V gene is TRBV19, the J gene TRBJ2-3, with a weak D call TRBD2 (6 bases). Per the germline V gene, CDR1 is LNHDA and CDR2 is SQIVND (reference sequence). The V end lost 9 bases, the J end lost 3 bases, and 16 bases lay between the germline ends. This CDR3 has 14 residues. CDR3 sequence reads: CARLVRDLTDTQYF. Here the CDR3 DNA reads TGTGCCAGACTCGTCCGGGACTTAACAGATACGCAGTATTTT.

The J gene is TRBJ1-1, the V gene TRBV30; the D is unclear. Germline V gene lookup returns CDR1 GTSNPN and CDR2 SVGIG (reference sequence). V was trimmed by 5 bases and J by 5 bases, leaving 12 bases between them. CDR3 length: 12 residues. CDR3 bases: TGTGCCTGGCTCCTCCCGGGTACTGAAGCTTTCTTT. It specifies CAWLLPGTEAFF.

V gene TRBV11-3 combines with J gene TRBJ1-1, with D perhaps matching TRBD1 (6 bases). Per the germline V gene, CDR1 is SGHNT and CDR2 is YENEEA. This CDR3 has 15 residues. Trimming stripped 5 bases from V and 6 bases from J, with 19 bases between. CDR3 nucleotides: TGTGCCAGCAGCCCGGCGGGGGGCGTTGGGGCTGAAGCTTTCTTT. Translation gives CASSPAGGVGAEAFF.

The V call is TRBV5-1, the J call TRBJ1-5; TRBD1 is a possible D gene (5 bases). The CDR3 totals 16 residues. The V end lost 0 bases, the J end lost 0 bases, and 10 bases lay between the germline ends. Germline CDR1 SGHRS, CDR2 YFSETQ. CDR3 in amino acids: CASSLGGRDSNQPQHF. The DNA of the CDR3 is TGCGCCAGCAGCTTGGGGGGCCGGGATAGCAATCAGCCCCAGCATTTT.

CDR3 loop: CASSLAAGGPYEQYF. The CDR3 region has the DNA TGTGCCAGCAGCTTAGCGGCGGGGGGGCCCTACGAGCAGTACTTC. The chain uses TRBV7-2 and TRBJ2-7; 9 nucleotides line up with TRBD2. Germline CDR1 SGHTA, CDR2 FQGNSA. This CDR3 spans 15 amino acids. V trimming: 0 bases; J trimming: 2 bases; junction bases outside the gene matches: 2.

Concerning this clone itself: This sample also contains other DNA sequences that code for the same CDR3. This chain joins TRBV2 and TRBJ2-3; no clear D gene. The CDR3 is made up of 11 amino acids. Per the germline V gene, CDR1 is SNHLY and CDR2 is FYNNEI. V lost 6 bases to trimming and J lost 3 bases, with 4 bases between them. CDR3 bases: TGTGCCAGCAGCCGAACAGATACGCAGTATTTT. This encodes CASSRTDTQYF.

Details on this clone: Compared with germline, one end of the junction differs, possibly owing to a read error. This chain joins TRBV2 and TRBJ1-1, with 10 bases matching TRBD1. Germline CDR1 is SNHLY and CDR2 is FYNNEI. The CDR3 runs 13 residues. CDR3 bases: TGTGCCAGCACACAGGGACAGGGGACTGAAGCCTTCTTT. Its protein product is CASTQGQGTEAFF.